The text below deals with one T cell receptor (beta chain). This clonotype was recorded a few times. It lacks a known antigen. No much larger clone is present one base from it, and per-base qualities are unavailable. Clipping removes 4 bases from V and 5 bases from J, with 5 as the unmatched junction base count. CDR1 and CDR2, per the germline V gene (reference sequence), are SEHNR and FQNEAQ. The CDR3 has 14 amino acids, counting the end cysteine and phenylalanine. Just the 42-base CDR3 DNA is kept, in frame starting at base 1. The label giving this sample's treatment or condition can be read as: allogeneic hematopoietic cell transplantation with graft depleted of TCRalphabeta T cells and CD19 B cells. The children who served as transplant recipients had been given grafts of TCRalphabeta/CD19-depleted allogeneic hematopoietic cells. The library was produced with PCR. The data were produced on an Illumina HiSeq 2500. TCR libraries were prepared with molecular barcoding, using unique molecular identifiers to normalize TCRbeta repertoire quantification. TCRdb passed the public sequencing reads through fastp at Q25 and MiXCR, retaining productive beta sequences. Every entry covers one CDR3 protein and lists the most common genes and DNA from its rows. Within this sample are about 420,000 distinct CDR3 sequences, with around 15% of them counted one time only. About 32% of the sample is in the top ten clones.

This sample was taken from a study of T-cell reconstitution after alpha-beta-depleted transplantation in children (TCRdb year 2016). Regarding the complete study: T-cell immune reconstitution after TCRalphabeta/CD19-depleted allogeneic hematopoietic cell transplantation in children was quantitatively tracked in the study by means of TCR repertoire profiling. The research as a whole found: About two months after transplant, the apparently early recovery of alphabetaT-cell counts reportedly depended on just several hundred clones that had expanded rapidly and came from non-depleted graft cells. Over subsequent months, a decline in hyperexpanded clone frequencies was noted, and after one year, T-cell counts and TCRbeta diversity were mostly ascribed to newly produced T cells. In some patients, the high TCRbeta diversity seen at day 60 was put down to recipient T cells and intrathymic progenitors that had survived conditioning.

Sample: PBMCs, mostly from graft donor cells, taken 360 days after TCRalphabeta/CD19-depleted stem cell transplant. The TCR sequence derives from a boy in the first two years of life who had a stem cell transplant for Wiskott-Aldrich syndrome, so the T cells may come from the graft donor. The sequence joins TRBV7-9 to TRBJ2-3, and TRBD2 matches 8 of the central bases. The CDR3 amino acid sequence is: CASSWTSRVDTQYF. The DNA sequence is TGTGCCAGCAGCTGGACTAGCAGAGTAGATACGCAGTATTTT.